The present T cell receptor beta chain was sequenced within a study of CD8 T cells in Susac syndrome. The CDR3 covers 15 residues. After removal of 5 bases from V and 2 bases from J, the junction contained 8 bases not matched to a gene. Germline V gene data show CDR1 as SGHRS and CDR2 as YFSETQ. Random hexamers primed reverse transcription of about 0.45 to 1 ug RNA. One entry per CDR3 protein results from TCRdb running MiXCR on the immunoSEQ multiplex PCR reads. This table has around 140,000 distinct CDR3 sequences, less than 95% appearing once. The material sequenced was CD4+ T cells from PBMCs. The chain is built from TRBV5-1 and TRBJ2-3; TRBD2 matches at 7 bases. The origin of this receptor is a human donor in good health. The CDR3 nucleotides read TGCGCCAGCAGTAGGACTAGTCTCCACACAGATACGCAGTATTTT. This encodes CASSRTSLHTDTQYF.